The present T cell receptor (beta chain) was sequenced within a study of beta chain features in type 1 diabetes (dated by TCRdb to the late 2010s). Context from the whole study: No differences in mean age, gender distribution, total cell number or subset yield were found between patients and healthy donors. The study compared TCRB repertoires of sorted circulating CD4+ T cell subsets between recently diagnosed type 1 diabetes patients and matched healthy donors. Across all samples, 90 million to 130 million sorted cells were examined, and cell number per subset correlated strongly with RNA yield. Whereas all 30 or so donors provided naive and central memory subsets, regulatory and stem cell-like memory subsets were isolated from just 8 patients and roughly 8 healthy donors.

The paper's findings and limits, for the study overall: Shorter templates might have been favored by PCR, but patient and control samples were amplified and corrected together, so both groups would have been affected equally by any skew. Because cDNA was sequenced instead of genomic DNA, activated cells with high expression could be over-represented, although the groups did not differ in activation or CD3 levels. Patients with type 1 diabetes made fewer insertions and deleted more nucleotides at VDJ recombination sites, implying thymic rearrangement abnormalities. Because the HLA sub-analyses included only small numbers of individuals, any influence of HLA type on TCRB rearrangement was left unresolved. Type 1 diabetes patients showed a moderate but significant shortening of TCRB CDR3 length in all four CD4+ subsets. Naive, central memory and regulatory TCRB repertoires appeared to be more alike among patients than among healthy donors.

The entire amount of isolated RNA was reverse transcribed using the High Capacity cDNA Reverse Transcription Kit, so the sequenced TCRB transcripts were expressed ones. Deep immunoSEQ sequencing was performed on naive, central memory and regulatory T cell samples, with an average of roughly 3.3 million total reads per sample. Sorted cells were lysed in RLT buffer, and RNA was extracted using DNase-treated RNeasy Micro or Mini kits according to cell number. To prevent cross-contamination, every cell subset was processed on its own, while patient and healthy donor samples were processed together. The immunoSEQ multiplex PCR was used to amplify TCRB sequences from cDNA, generating 87-bp fragments that spanned the CDR3 region. Sequencing of the amplicons was performed on the Illumina HiSeq platform. On the authors' methods: PCR bias was computationally corrected using synthetic template baselines, reads within Hamming distance 2 were collapsed, and singletons that could not be merged were discarded. Reads were aligned against IMGT to assign V, D and J genes, CDR3 length and insertions or deletions at six rearrangement sites. Within each subset, clonotype counts were normalized to sorted cell number, after which true diversity and Gini coefficients were computed with the tcR R package. The overlap coefficient, calculated on TCRB nucleotide sequences, was used to measure repertoire sharing. Out-of-frame TCRB sequences from naive cells were analyzed as a proxy for the pre-selection repertoire. TCRdb obtained this table from immuneACCESS and retained in-frame rearrangements with V and J assigned. These tables miss some clones; where compared with another copy, unresolved V genes account for less than half of the shortfall, and the remainder is unexplained. The V and J calls and clone size are taken from that table; D and trimming were inferred from the DNA. Recorded for this sample are 350,000 to 450,000 clones; about 15% of them occurred a single time. The ten biggest clones cover roughly 0.038% of the sample.

From each donor, a single peripheral blood sample of around 0.12 L on average was drawn into heparinised tubes. A BD FACSAria II was used to sort naive, central memory, regulatory and stem cell-like memory CD4+ T cells with a panel that included CD45RO, CCR7, CD25, CD127, CD95 and CD27. All sorted populations exceeded 95% purity. PBMCs were isolated immediately by Lymphoprep density gradient centrifugation and stained directly without culture. To minimize batch effects, samples were stained and sorted in pairs, one healthy donor with one patient per experiment. Trimming takes 8 bases from V and 7 bases from J, and the germline ends sit 15 bases apart. From its cysteine to its phenylalanine, the CDR3 spans 14 amino acids. Of the read, only the CDR3 DNA is kept; its 42 bases are in frame from base 1. Sequences MNHEY (CDR1) and SMNVEV (CDR2) are obtained from the germline V gene (reference sequence).

This clone occurred a few times. It lacks a known antigen. No base qualities exist here, and no much larger clone lies one base off it. The sequenced sample was naive CD4+ T cells from blood. Per the publication, the cell subset or site label means: true naive CD4+ T cells. This clonotype was obtained from a man aged 25-45 years in good health. The rearrangement combines TRBV27 with TRBJ1-6; the D gene is possibly TRBD1, with 5 bases matching. The CDR3 loop reads CASGRRDGNSPLHF. The sequence in DNA is TGTGCCAGCGGCCGCAGGGATGGGAATTCACCCCTCCACTTT.